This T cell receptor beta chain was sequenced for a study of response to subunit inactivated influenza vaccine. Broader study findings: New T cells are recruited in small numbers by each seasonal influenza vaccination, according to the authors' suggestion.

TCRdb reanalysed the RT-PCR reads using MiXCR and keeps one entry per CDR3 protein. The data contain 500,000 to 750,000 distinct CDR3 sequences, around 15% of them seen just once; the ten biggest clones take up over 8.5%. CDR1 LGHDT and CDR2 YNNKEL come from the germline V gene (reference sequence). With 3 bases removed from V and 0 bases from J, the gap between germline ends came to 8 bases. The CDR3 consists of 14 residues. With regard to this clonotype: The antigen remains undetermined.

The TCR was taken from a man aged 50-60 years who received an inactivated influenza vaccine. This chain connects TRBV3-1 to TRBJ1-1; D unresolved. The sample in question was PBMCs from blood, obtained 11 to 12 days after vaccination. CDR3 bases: TGTGCCAGCAGCCACGGACCCATGAACACTGAAGCTTTCTTT. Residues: CASSHGPMNTEAFF.